The entry that follows covers one T cell receptor beta chain sequence. Its antigen is not identified. Method: immunoSEQ multiplex PCR; TCRdb's copy keeps in-frame clones and lacks some. The repertoire holds 40,000 to 60,000 clones, with roughly 84% as singletons. This specimen comes from a study of T cell responses to AZD1222 COVID-19 vaccine. Broader study findings: There were repertoire samples only from the period after the peak T cell response. Just a handful of AZD1222 recipients tested seropositive at baseline. Epitopes outside B.1.351 and B.1.1.7 mutated regions reportedly drew nearly half of spike TCRs. White British people made up most donors, females outnumbered males, and clonal diversity was possibly underestimated.

The CDR3 has 15 residues. From germline, CDR1 is MDHEN and CDR2 SYDVKM. V was cut by 2 bases and J by 4 bases, with 13 bases left in between. The sample in question was peripheral blood, obtained on day 0 of MenACWY control vaccination. The rearrangement uses TRBV28 and TRBJ2-3; possible D gene TRBD2, 6 bases. The receptor was derived from an adult in good health. CDR3 DNA sequence: TGTGCCAGCAGTTTAGGGGGAGCGGGTGCAGATACGCAGTATTTT. Translation gives CASSLGGAGADTQYF.